The clone carrying this T cell receptor (beta chain) has just a few counts. Its antigen is not identified. Looked up from germline, CDR1 is MGHRA and CDR2 is YSYEKL. V was clipped by 3 bases and J by 0 bases; unmatched bases: 11. The CDR3 totals 18 residues. The sample belongs to a study of T cell repertoires in cytomegalovirus infection. TCRdb re-called the reads through MiXCR, storing one row per CDR3 protein. The sample consists of about half a million distinct CDR3 sequences, approximately 42% of them appearing once. The source is a human donor in good health (CMV status not recorded). Some clones in this sample may be carry-over from other donors' samples. The source was cultured PBMCs, collected from culture after CMV antigen stimulation. The chain carries TRBV4-1 and TRBJ1-3; 7 bases are a match to TRBD1. Here the CDR3 DNA reads TGCGCCAGCAGCCACGAAAACAGGGGCTACTTCTCTGGAAACACCATATATTTT. Translation gives CASSHENRGYFSGNTIYF.